Detailed here is one T cell receptor beta chain. Antigen specificity is unknown. Arm-PCR with iRepertoire HTBI primers amplified the CDR3 regions for these TCR beta libraries. Each CDR3 protein gets one entry after TCRdb re-called the multiplex PCR reads with MiXCR. The sample yields about 370,000 distinct CDR3 sequences, roughly 16% seen once. CDR1 MNHEY and CDR2 SMNVEV come from the germline V gene (reference sequence). The CDR3 has 17 residues. The ends were cut back, 3 bases at V and 3 bases at J, with 17 bases in the middle. These data belong to a study of regulatory T cells in long-lasting Graves disease. As to time point: newly diagnosed GD, antithyroid drugs for less than 3 months. The TCR library was made from RNA that had been extracted from PBMCs in TRIzol. Findings of the study overall: Researchers reported studying only peripheral blood, not thyroid tissue.

The chain carries TRBV27 and TRBJ2-2; D is undetermined. This sample comprised peripheral blood mononuclear cells (PBMCs), obtained at new diagnosis, from a patient treated with antithyroid drugs. The receptor was isolated from a female donor with Graves disease. The CDR3 DNA follows: TGTGCCAGCAGTTTCAACCGGCTTAGTCGGTACACCGGGGAGCTGTTTTTT. It codes for CASSFNRLSRYTGELFF.